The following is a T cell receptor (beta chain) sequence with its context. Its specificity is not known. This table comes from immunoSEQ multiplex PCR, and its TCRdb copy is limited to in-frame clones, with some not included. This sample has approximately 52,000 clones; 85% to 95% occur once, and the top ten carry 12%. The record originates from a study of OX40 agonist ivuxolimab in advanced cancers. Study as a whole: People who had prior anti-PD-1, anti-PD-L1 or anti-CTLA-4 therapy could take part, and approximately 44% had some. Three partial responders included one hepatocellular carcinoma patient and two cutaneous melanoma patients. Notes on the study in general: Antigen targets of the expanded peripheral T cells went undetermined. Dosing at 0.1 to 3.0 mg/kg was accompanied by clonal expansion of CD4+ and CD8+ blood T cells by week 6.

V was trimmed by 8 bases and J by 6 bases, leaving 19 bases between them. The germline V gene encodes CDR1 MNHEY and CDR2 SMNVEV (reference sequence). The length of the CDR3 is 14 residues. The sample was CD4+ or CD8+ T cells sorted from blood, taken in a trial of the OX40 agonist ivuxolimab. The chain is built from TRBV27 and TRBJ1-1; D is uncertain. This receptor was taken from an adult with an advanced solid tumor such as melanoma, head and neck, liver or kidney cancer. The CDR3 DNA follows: TGTGCCAGCCGATACTCGATGGGGTGGGCTGAAGCTTTCTTT. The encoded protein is CASRYSMGWAEAFF.